This T cell receptor (beta chain) was observed in a study of cytomegalovirus exposure and HLA in healthy donors. Study observations and caveats: Both high specificity and high sensitivity reportedly marked the classifier's diagnosis of cytomegalovirus status. In a later analysis, HLA-associated TCR beta chains were more clonally expanded than equally common others.

PCR involved 60 Vbeta and 13 Jbeta primers. Clones were read by immunoSEQ multiplex PCR, and TCRdb kept only the in-frame ones, dropping some. Altogether over 150,000 clones are present, 80% being singletons, with the ten largest covering 1.9%. V shed 3 bases and J shed 1 base, with 12 bases lying between them. This CDR3 is built from 15 residues. In germline, CDR1 is SGHAT, CDR2 FQNNGV. A note on this clone: Its antigen is undetermined.

Sample: PBMCs. This sequence joins TRBV11-2 and TRBJ1-1; tentative D call: TRBD1 (6 bases). The clonotype comes from a human donor in good health. The CDR3 DNA reads TGTGCCAGCAGCTTCAGGGGTTTGGGGAACACTGAAGCTTTCTTT. Translated: CASSFRGLGNTEAFF.